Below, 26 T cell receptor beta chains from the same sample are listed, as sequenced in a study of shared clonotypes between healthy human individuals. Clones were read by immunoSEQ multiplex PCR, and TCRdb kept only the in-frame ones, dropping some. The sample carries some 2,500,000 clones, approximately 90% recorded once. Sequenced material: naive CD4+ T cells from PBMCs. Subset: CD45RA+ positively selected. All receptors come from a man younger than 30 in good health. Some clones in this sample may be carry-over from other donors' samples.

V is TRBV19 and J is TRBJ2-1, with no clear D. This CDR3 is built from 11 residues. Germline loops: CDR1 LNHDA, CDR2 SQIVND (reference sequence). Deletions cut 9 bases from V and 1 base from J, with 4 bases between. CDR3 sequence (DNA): TGTGCCAGCCTATCCTACAATGAGCAGTTCTTC. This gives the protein CASLSYNEQFF.

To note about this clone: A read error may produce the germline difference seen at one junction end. The CDR3 is CASSEEPGLAGEHEQFF. The CDR3 DNA is TGTGCCAGCAGCGAAGAGCCGGGACTAGCGGGAGAGCATGAGCAGTTCTTC. The rearrangement links TRBV4-2 to TRBJ2-1; 14 nucleotides agree with TRBD2. CDR1 LGHNA and CDR2 YNFKEQ come from the germline V gene. The CDR3 is 17 residues long.

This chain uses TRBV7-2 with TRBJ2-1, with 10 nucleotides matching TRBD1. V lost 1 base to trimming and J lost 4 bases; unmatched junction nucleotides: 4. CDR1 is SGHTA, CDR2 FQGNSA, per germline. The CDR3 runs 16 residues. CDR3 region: CASSLGQGALYNEQFF. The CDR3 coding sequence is TGTGCCAGCAGCTTAGGACAGGGGGCGTTGTACAATGAGCAGTTCTTC.

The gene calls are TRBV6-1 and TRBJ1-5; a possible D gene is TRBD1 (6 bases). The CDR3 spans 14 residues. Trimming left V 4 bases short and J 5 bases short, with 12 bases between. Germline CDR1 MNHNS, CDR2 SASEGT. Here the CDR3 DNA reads TGTGCCAGCAGTGTCAAGGGGGGGGATCAGCCCCAGCATTTT. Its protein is CASSVKGGDQPQHF.

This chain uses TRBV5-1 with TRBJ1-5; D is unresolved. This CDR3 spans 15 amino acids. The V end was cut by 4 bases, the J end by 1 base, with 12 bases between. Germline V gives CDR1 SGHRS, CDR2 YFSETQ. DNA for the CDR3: TGCGCCAGCAGCCCATTTGCGGGGAGCAATCAGCCCCAGCATTTT. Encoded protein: CASSPFAGSNQPQHF.

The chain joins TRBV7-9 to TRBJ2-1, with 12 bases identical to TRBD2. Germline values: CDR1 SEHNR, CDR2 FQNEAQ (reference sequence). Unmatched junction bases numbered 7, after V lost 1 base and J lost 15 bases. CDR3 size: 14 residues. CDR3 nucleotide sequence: TGTGCCAGCAGCTTAGGACTAGCGGGAGACCGGCTGTTCTTC. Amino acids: CASSLGLAGDRLFF.

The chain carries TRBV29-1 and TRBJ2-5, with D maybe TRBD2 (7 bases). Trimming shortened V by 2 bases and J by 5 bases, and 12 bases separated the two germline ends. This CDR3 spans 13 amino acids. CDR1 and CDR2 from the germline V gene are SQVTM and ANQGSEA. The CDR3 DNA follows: TGCAGCGTTGAACTAGGGGGAGGGGAGACCCAGTACTTC. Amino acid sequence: CSVELGGGETQYF.

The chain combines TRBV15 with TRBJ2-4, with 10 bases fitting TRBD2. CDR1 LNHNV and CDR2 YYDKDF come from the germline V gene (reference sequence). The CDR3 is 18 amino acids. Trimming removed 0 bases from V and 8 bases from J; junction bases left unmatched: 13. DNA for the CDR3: TGTGCCACCAGCAGAGATTTACTAGCGGGAACGAGCGGGGACATTCAGTACTTC. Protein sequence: CATSRDLLAGTSGDIQYF.

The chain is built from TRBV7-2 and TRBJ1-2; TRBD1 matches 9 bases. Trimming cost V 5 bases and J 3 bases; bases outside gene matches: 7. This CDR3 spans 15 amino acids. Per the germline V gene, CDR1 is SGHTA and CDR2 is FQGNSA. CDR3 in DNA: TGTGCCAGCAGCGCTAACAGGGGGCTTCACTATGGCTACACCTTC. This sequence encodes CASSANRGLHYGYTF.

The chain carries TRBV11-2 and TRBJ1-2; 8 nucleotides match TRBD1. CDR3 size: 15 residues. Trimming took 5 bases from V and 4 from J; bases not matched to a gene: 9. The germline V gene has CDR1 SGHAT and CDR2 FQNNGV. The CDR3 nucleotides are TGTGCCAGCAGCCCGGACAGGGCACCTACCTATGGCTACACCTTC. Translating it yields CASSPDRAPTYGYTF.

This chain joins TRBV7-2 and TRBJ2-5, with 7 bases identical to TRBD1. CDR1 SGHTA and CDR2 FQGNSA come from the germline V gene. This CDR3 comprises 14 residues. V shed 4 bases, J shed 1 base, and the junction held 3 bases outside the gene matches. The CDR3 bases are TGTGCCAGCAGCTGGGGGACAGCCCAAGAGACCCAGTACTTC. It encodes CASSWGTAQETQYF.

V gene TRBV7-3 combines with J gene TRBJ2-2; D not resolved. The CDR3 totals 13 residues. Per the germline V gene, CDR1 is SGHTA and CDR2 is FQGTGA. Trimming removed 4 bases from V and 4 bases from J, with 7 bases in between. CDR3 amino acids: CASSSFGTGELFF. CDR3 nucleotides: TGTGCCAGCAGCTCCTTTGGCACCGGGGAGCTGTTTTTT.

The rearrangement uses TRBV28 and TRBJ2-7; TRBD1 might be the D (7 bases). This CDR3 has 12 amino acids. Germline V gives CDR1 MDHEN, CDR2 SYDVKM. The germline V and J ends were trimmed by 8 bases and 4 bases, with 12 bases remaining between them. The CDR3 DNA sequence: TGTGCCAGCGCCAGGGGGGTGTACGAGCAGTACTTC. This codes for CASARGVYEQYF.

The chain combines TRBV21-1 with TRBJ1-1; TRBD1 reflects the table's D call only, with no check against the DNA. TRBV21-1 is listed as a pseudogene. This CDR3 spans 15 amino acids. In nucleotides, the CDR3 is TGTGCCAGCAGCAAATGGACACAACTGAACACTGAAGCTTTCTTT. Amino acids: CASSKWTQLNTEAFF.

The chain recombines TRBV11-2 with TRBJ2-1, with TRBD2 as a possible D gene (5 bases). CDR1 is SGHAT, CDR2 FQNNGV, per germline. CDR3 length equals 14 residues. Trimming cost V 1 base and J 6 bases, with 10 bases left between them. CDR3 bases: TGTGCCAGCAGCTTAGGGACTCCCTCCAATGAGCAGTTCTTC. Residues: CASSLGTPSNEQFF.

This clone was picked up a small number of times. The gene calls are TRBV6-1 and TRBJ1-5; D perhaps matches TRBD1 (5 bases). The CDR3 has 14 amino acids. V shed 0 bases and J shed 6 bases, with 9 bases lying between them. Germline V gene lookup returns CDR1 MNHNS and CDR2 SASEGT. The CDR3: CASSEAFQGQPQHF. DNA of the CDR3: TGTGCCAGCAGTGAAGCTTTTCAGGGTCAGCCCCAGCATTTT.

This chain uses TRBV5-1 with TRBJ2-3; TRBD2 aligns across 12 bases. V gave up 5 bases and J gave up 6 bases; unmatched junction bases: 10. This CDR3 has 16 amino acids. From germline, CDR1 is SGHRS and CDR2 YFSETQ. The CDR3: CASSPGLAGIFDTQYF. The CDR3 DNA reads TGCGCCAGCAGTCCCGGACTAGCGGGAATTTTTGATACGCAGTATTTT.

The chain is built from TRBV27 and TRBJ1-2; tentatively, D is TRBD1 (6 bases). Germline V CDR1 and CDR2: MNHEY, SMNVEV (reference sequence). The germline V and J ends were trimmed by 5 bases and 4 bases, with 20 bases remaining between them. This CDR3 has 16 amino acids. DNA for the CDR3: TGTGCCAGCAGTCCTCCCCCAGGGGTCAGAGTCTATGGCTACACCTTC. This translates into CASSPPPGVRVYGYTF.

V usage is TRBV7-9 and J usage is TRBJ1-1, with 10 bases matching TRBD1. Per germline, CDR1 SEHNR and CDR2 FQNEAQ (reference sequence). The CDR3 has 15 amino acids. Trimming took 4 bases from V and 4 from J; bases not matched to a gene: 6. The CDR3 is CASSSETGGLTEAFF. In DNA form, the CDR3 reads TGTGCCAGCAGCTCAGAGACAGGGGGCCTCACTGAAGCTTTCTTT.

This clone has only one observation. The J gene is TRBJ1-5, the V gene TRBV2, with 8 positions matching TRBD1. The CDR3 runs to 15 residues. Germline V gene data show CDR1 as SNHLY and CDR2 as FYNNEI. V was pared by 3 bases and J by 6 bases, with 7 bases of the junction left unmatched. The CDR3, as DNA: TGTGCCAGCAGTGAGCAGGGGGCGGTCGGTCAGCCCCAGCATTTT. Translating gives CASSEQGAVGQPQHF.

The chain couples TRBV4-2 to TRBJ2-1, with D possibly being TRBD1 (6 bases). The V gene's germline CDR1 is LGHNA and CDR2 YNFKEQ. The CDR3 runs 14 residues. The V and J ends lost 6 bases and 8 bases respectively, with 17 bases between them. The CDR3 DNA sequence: TGTGCCAGCAGTGTGGGGGACACAGGCGATGAGCAGTTCTTC. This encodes CASSVGDTGDEQFF.

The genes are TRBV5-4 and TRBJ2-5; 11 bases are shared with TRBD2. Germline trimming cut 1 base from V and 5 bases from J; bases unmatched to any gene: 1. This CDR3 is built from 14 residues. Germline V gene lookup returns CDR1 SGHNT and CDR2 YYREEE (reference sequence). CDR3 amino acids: CASSLTSGSETQYF. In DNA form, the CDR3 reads TGTGCCAGCAGCTTGACTAGCGGGAGCGAGACCCAGTACTTC.

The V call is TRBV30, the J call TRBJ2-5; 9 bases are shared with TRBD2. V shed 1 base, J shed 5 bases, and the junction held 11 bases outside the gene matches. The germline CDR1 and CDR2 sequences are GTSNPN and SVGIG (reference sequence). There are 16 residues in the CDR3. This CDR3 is CAWSEMASGNGETQYF. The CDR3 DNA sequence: TGTGCCTGGAGTGAGATGGCTAGCGGGAACGGTGAGACCCAGTACTTC.

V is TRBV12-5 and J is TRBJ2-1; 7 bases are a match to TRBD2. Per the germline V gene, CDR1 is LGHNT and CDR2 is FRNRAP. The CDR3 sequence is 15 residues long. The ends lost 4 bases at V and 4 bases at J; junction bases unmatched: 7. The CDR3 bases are TGTGCTAGTGGTTGGGAAACTAGCGTATACAATGAGCAGTTCTTC. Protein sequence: CASGWETSVYNEQFF.

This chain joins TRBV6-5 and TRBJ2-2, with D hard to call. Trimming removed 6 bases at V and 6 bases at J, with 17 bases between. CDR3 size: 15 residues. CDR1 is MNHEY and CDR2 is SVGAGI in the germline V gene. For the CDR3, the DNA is TGTGCCAGCAGCTTACGTCCCAATGGGGCCGGGGAGCTGTTTTTT. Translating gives CASSLRPNGAGELFF.

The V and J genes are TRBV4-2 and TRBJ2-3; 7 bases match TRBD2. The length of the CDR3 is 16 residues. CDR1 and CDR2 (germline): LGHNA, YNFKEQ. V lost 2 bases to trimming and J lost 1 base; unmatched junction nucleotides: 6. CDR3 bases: TGTGCCAGCAGCCAAACGACTAGCCAACGCACAGATACGCAGTATTTT. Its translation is CASSQTTSQRTDTQYF.